The T cell receptor beta chain under discussion was sequenced for a study of T cell changes during pregnancy in multiple sclerosis. TCRdb's table, derived via immunoSEQ multiplex PCR, lists solely in-frame clones and lacks some. The repertoire holds roughly 89,000 clones, with over 80% as singletons. This CDR3 is built from 19 residues. V was clipped by 5 bases and J by 3 bases; unmatched bases: 11. Germline CDR1 and CDR2: MNHEY and SMNVEV (reference sequence). This clone was seen just once. The sequences come from peripheral blood, collected in the first trimester of pregnancy. The V gene is TRBV27, the J gene TRBJ2-2, with 14 bases lining up with TRBD2. This TCR came from a female donor with multiple sclerosis, enrolled in a pregnancy study. DNA for the CDR3: TGTGCCAGCAGTATCTCGGGACTAGCGGGGGACATGGACACCGGGGAGCTGTTTTTT. The encoded protein is CASSISGLAGDMDTGELFF.